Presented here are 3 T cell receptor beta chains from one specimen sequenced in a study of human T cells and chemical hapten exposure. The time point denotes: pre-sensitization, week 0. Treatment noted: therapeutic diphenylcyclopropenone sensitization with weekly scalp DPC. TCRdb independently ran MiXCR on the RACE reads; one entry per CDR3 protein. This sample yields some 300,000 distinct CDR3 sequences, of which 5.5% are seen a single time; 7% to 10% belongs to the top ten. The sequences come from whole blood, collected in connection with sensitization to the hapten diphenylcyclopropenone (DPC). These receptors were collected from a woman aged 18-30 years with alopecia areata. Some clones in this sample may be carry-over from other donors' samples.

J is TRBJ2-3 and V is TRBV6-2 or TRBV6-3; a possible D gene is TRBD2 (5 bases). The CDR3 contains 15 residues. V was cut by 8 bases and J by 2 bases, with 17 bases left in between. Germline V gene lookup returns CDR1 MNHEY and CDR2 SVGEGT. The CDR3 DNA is TGTGCCAGCGGGCCCGTCGGGGTCCCCACAGATACGCAGTATTTT. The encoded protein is CASGPVGVPTDTQYF.

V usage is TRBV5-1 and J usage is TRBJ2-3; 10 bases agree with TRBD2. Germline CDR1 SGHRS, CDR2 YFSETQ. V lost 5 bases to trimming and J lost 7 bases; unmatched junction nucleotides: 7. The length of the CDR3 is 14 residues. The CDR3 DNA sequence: TGCGCCAGCAGTGTTATAGCGGGGGGCAATACGCAGTATTTT. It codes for CASSVIAGGNTQYF.

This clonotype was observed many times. The CDR3 region is CASSYWVAGRQETQYF. The CDR3 DNA sequence: TGTGCCAGCAGTTACTGGGTAGCGGGGCGTCAAGAGACCCAGTACTTC. The rearrangement joins TRBV6-6 to TRBJ2-5; the match to TRBD2 covers 8 bases. The CDR3 contains 16 residues. In germline, CDR1 is MNHNY, CDR2 SVGAGI (reference sequence). Trimming at V came to 1 base and at J to 2 bases, leaving 6 bases not matched to a gene.